The present entry profiles one T cell receptor beta chain with its context. In its sample, this clonotype was seen a few times. Its cognate antigen has yet to be identified. Nothing much larger sits one base from this clone, and base qualities are not available. Every donor in the study was a healthy Caucasian. The twin cohort consisted of three pairs of female monozygotic twins, all aged roughly 18 to 29 years. Positive isolation kits from Invitrogen were used to isolate the CD4+ and CD8+ T cell populations. These data originate in a study of identical twins (dated by TCRdb to the mid-2010s). Regarding the research as a whole: To test whether fetal clonotypes persist, the study used deep sequencing on TCR alpha and beta repertoires from monozygotic twins, unrelated adults of various ages, and cord blood. To rule out contamination, replicate twin experiments were performed at different times with different library preparation protocols.

Libraries were built with 5' RACE. The sequencer listed for this sample is Illumina HiSeq 2000. Template switching introduced a universal primer binding site; the final cDNA contained a unique molecular identifier, enabling accurate counting of TCR cDNA molecules. First-strand cDNA for TCR alpha and beta chains was synthesized from specific primers in the conserved constant-segment region. To control for contamination, each cDNA library was double barcoded with a SMART-Mk sample barcode plus Illumina barcodes. TruSeq adapter sequences and Illumina sample barcodes were added in two successive PCR steps. The Illumina HiSeq platform was used with custom primers to sequence TCR alpha and beta cDNA libraries. In the source study's methods: MiGEC processed the raw reads to extract unique molecular identifiers, while MiXCR was used to determine the CDR3 positions. Recombination models were inferred per individual with the repgenHMM and IGoR tools using an EM algorithm. The tcR package in R was used for shared clonotype analysis, with sharing normalized by the product of cloneset sizes. Out-of-frame nonproductive sequences were analyzed to study raw recombination free of thymic and clonal selection effects. TCRdb ran its own pipeline on the public reads, namely fastp trimming at Q25 and MiXCR clone calling, and kept in-frame beta chains. When rows share a CDR3 protein, they turn into one entry using the most common DNA and genes. The V and J calls were determined by TCRdb, not by the authors. This sample has 520,000 or so distinct CDR3 sequences in its table, and less than 25% of those were observed once. Around 0.9% of the sample is held by the ten biggest clonotypes.

Looking up the germline V gene yields CDR1 SGHTA and CDR2 FQGNSA. The CDR3 covers 16 residues, taking in both the cysteine and the phenylalanine. Only the CDR3 DNA is retained, 48 bases long and in frame from the first base. V is cut by 0 bases and J by 0 bases, and the space between the germline ends is 9 bases. Overall study results and their limits: Because the same donors could not be followed over many years, conclusions were based on cross-sectional statistical analysis. Recombination models systematically underestimated out-of-frame TCR alpha sharing in monozygotic twins but agreed with sharing between unrelated individuals. Compared with coincidental sharing between unrelated individuals, out-of-frame TCR alpha sequences shared between twins showed an excess of sequences with low generation probability. Invariant T cells such as MAIT and iNKT could partly confound zero-insertion analyses, although diverse VJ usage argued against such confounding for most clonotypes. The excess sharing between twins in beta out-of-frame sequences was weaker because fewer shared sequences reduced the signal-to-noise ratio. Fewer insertions were carried by abundant cord blood beta clonotypes; a weaker similar trend was observed in young adult naive repertoires, while no such trend was observed in memory repertoires.

This same sample was also taken into another study, of T cells expressing NK-cell markers. As that second paper reports: TCR beta-chain repertoires were profiled in sorted CD3+CD56+NKG2C+, CD3+CD56+NKG2C- and CD3+CD56-NKG2C+ T-cell subsets from eight donors. Of the eight sequenced donors, seven were found to be HCMV-seropositive and one was found to be HCMV-seronegative. To restrict sorting to alphabetaTCR-expressing T cells, an anti-gammadeltaTCR antibody was added in several experiments. In over five donors, the dominant CD3+CD56+NKG2C+ clonotypes were among the top 10 CD8+ clonotypes and accounted for roughly 1.0-8% of CD8+ T cells. Those dominant clonotypes were again the most abundant among CD3+CD56-NKG2C+ cells in a handful of donors, at roughly 28.3-65%. Whether the expanded NKG2C-expressing T cell clones were specific for HCMV antigens remained unclear. Randomly selected healthy volunteers, three men and five women, were used as the eight sequenced donors. HCMV-specific IgG was detected in serum with a commercial ELISA kit to determine HCMV serostatus. MIGEC was used to demultiplex reads and group the reads by UMI, and MiTCR was used to assemble and quantify clonotypes. Only TCR cDNA sequences supported by at least two reads were kept to exclude erroneous sequences. The tcR package was used for downstream repertoire analysis, and clonotypes were matched between fractions using CDR3 nucleotide sequence together with V segment. VDJmatch was used to annotate antigen specificity against VDJdb, with one amino acid substitution in CDR3 permitted.

Input material: CD4+ T cells sorted from blood. The V and J segments used are TRBV7-2 and TRBJ2-1; TRBD1 could be the D gene, as 6 bases match. The TCR was taken from a woman between 18 and 29 years old in good health. The CDR3: CASSLAGASSYNEQFF. The bases read TGTGCCAGCAGCTTAGCGGGGGCGAGCTCCTACAATGAGCAGTTCTTC.